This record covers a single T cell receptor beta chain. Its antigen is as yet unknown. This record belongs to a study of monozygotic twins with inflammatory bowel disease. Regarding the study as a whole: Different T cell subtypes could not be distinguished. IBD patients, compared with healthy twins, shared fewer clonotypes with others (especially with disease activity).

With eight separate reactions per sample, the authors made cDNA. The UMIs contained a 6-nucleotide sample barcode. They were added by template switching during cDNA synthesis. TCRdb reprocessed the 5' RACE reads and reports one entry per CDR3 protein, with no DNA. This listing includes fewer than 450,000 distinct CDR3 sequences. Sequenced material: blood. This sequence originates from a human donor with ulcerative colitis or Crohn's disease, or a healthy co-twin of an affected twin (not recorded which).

CDR3 in amino acids: CAWTSGGQETQYF. The V call is TRBV30, the J call TRBJ2-5; TCRdb gives TRBD2 as the D gene, but with no DNA this cannot be confirmed. In germline, CDR1 is GTSNPN, CDR2 SVGIG (reference sequence). This CDR3 has 13 amino acids.